Presented here are 25 T cell receptor beta chains from one specimen sequenced in a study of cytomegalovirus exposure and HLA in healthy donors. Primers: 60 Vbeta forward and 13 Jbeta reverse. This table comes from immunoSEQ multiplex PCR, and its TCRdb copy is limited to in-frame clones, with some not included. The sample table sets out roughly 74,000 clones. The sequencing sample was made of PBMCs. The receptors stem from a female donor in good health and CMV-seropositive.

The rearrangement links TRBV30 to TRBJ1-5; TRBD1 is a possible D gene (5 bases). V dropped 0 bases and J dropped 7 bases, with 10 bases sitting between them. The CDR3 is 13 residues long. Germline V CDR1 and CDR2: GTSNPN, SVGIG (reference sequence). CDR3 region: CAWSVLGQQPQHF. CDR3 bases: TGTGCCTGGAGTGTACTGGGGCAACAGCCCCAGCATTTT.

The chain is built from TRBV18 and TRBJ2-5; D is ambiguous. The germline V and J ends were trimmed by 3 bases and 2 bases, with 10 bases remaining between them. The CDR3 contains 14 residues. Germline CDR1 KGHSH, CDR2 LQKENI. The CDR3 bases are TGTGCCAGCTCACCCCCTAGAGGTCAAGAGACCCAGTACTTC. Translating it yields CASSPPRGQETQYF.

The chain links TRBV28 to TRBJ1-4; 7 nucleotides match TRBD1. Unmatched junction bases numbered 6, after V lost 6 bases and J lost 5 bases. Germline CDR1 is MDHEN and CDR2 is SYDVKM. The CDR3 spans 14 residues. The CDR3 DNA reads TGTGCCAGCAGCGACCAACAGGGGAATGAAAAACTGTTTTTT. This sequence encodes CASSDQQGNEKLFF.

The chain is built from TRBV4-1 and TRBJ2-5; the match to TRBD2 covers 9 bases. With V trimmed by 4 bases and J by 5 bases, 11 bases remained unmatched. Germline V gives CDR1 MGHRA, CDR2 YSYEKL. The CDR3 runs to 16 residues. This CDR3 is CASSPLGLAISETQYF. CDR3 nucleotide sequence: TGCGCCAGCAGCCCGCTGGGACTAGCTATTTCTGAGACCCAGTACTTC.

This sequence joins TRBV29-1 and TRBJ2-1; 13 bases map to TRBD2. There are 14 residues in the CDR3. Trimming removed 6 bases from V and 4 bases from J; junction bases left unmatched: 3. Germline CDR1 reads SQVTM; CDR2 reads ANQGSEA. This CDR3 is CSVTGLAGYNEQFF. In DNA, the CDR3 is TGCAGCGTCACGGGACTAGCGGGGTACAATGAGCAGTTCTTC.

The rearrangement joins TRBV5-4 to TRBJ2-6, with TRBD1 matching 7 bases. This CDR3 has 16 residues. Germline CDR1 reads SGHNT; CDR2 reads YYREEE (reference sequence). V was clipped by 5 bases and J by 0 bases; unmatched bases: 5. In DNA, the CDR3 is TGTGCCAGCAGTAGGGACAGTAGCTCTGGGGCCAACGTCCTGACTTTC. Translating gives CASSRDSSSGANVLTF.

The chain uses TRBV5-1 and TRBJ2-7; 7 nucleotides agree with TRBD1. V dropped 3 bases and J dropped 2; count of bases not matched to a gene: 8. CDR3 size: 15 residues. The germline V gene encodes CDR1 SGHRS and CDR2 YFSETQ. The CDR3 region is CASSYNRGGAYEQYF. The CDR3 DNA sequence: TGCGCCAGCAGCTATAACAGGGGCGGTGCCTACGAGCAGTACTTC.

DNA for the CDR3: TGTGCCAGCAGCTTCAGCGGAGCCGAGCAGTACTTC. Its protein is CASSFSGAEQYF. The gene calls are TRBV5-6 and TRBJ2-7; a weak D match, TRBD2 (5 bases). Germline CDR1 SGHDT, CDR2 YYEEEE. This CDR3 has 12 residues. The V and J ends lost 2 bases and 6 bases respectively, with 9 bases between them.

The rearrangement uses TRBV4-3 and TRBJ2-3; 8 bases align to TRBD1. This CDR3 is 20 amino acids long. Germline CDR1 is LGHNA and CDR2 is YSLEER. Losses at the gene ends were 0 bases for V and 0 bases for J; bases not matched to a gene: 14. This CDR3 is CASSQEYGTGIDTSTDTQYF. The CDR3 region has the DNA TGCGCCAGCAGCCAAGAATACGGGACAGGCATAGACACTAGCACAGATACGCAGTATTTT.

The V and J genes are TRBV27 and TRBJ1-2; 7 bases match TRBD1. The J segment lost 5 bases and the V segment lost 5 bases, leaving 2 bases of the junction unmatched. The CDR3 has 12 residues. Looked up from germline, CDR1 is MNHEY and CDR2 is SMNVEV (reference sequence). The CDR3 protein is CASSPQGYGYTF. The CDR3, as DNA: TGTGCCAGCAGTCCACAGGGGTATGGCTACACCTTC.

The chain is built from TRBV19 and TRBJ1-2; 7 nucleotides match TRBD1. CDR1 is LNHDA and CDR2 is SQIVND in the germline V gene (reference sequence). Losses at the gene ends were 7 bases for V and 8 bases for J; bases not matched to a gene: 13. The CDR3 spans 14 residues. The CDR3 protein is CASIPDRTSKGYTF. The CDR3, as DNA: TGTGCCAGTATCCCGGACAGGACCTCCAAGGGCTACACCTTC. The entire variable domain, with the rest obtained from reference TRBV19 and TRBJ1-2, is as follows: DGGITQSPKYLFRKEGQNVTLSCEQNLNHDAMYWYRQDPGQGLRLIYYSQIVNDFQKGDIAEGYSVSREKKESFPLTVTSAQKNPTAFYLCASIPDRTSKGYTFGSGTRLTVV.

The chain has TRBV9 and TRBJ2-5; tentatively, D is TRBD1 (5 bases). The CDR3 covers 15 residues. CDR1 is SGDLS and CDR2 is YYNGEE in the germline V gene. V lost 0 bases, J lost 1 base, and 10 bases lay in between. CDR3 in amino acids: CASSVVTGPQETQYF. The CDR3 nucleotides read TGTGCCAGCAGCGTAGTAACAGGACCCCAAGAGACCCAGTACTTC. Drawing the rest from reference TRBV9 and TRBJ2-5, the complete variable domain is DSGVTQTPKHLITATGQRVTLRCSPRSGDLSVYWYQQSLDQGLQFLIQYYNGEERAKGNILERFSAQQFPDLHSELNLSSLELGDSALYFCASSVVTGPQETQYFGPGTRLLVL.

The rearrangement joins TRBV30 to TRBJ2-7, with a possible D match to TRBD1 (6 bases). V gave up 4 bases and J gave up 5 bases, with 15 bases separating them. Germline V gene sequence: CDR1 GTSNPN, CDR2 SVGIG (reference sequence). The CDR3 covers 13 residues. The CDR3 DNA follows: TGTGCCTGGAAAGGCAGGGGTGGCCACGAGCAGTACTTC. This sequence encodes CAWKGRGGHEQYF.

This chain links TRBV18 with TRBJ1-1; 11 bases line up with TRBD1. This CDR3 spans 13 amino acids. Germline V CDR1 and CDR2: KGHSH, LQKENI. V was pared by 6 bases and J by 4 bases, with 1 base of the junction left unmatched. This chain's CDR3 is CASSGQGGTEAFF. In DNA, the CDR3 is TGTGCCAGCTCGGGACAGGGGGGCACTGAAGCTTTCTTT.

V usage is TRBV9 and J usage is TRBJ1-6; 7 bases are a match to TRBD1. CDR1 and CDR2 from the germline V gene are SGDLS and YYNGEE. The length of the CDR3 is 15 residues. V was clipped by 2 bases and J by 5 bases; unmatched bases: 4. The DNA of the CDR3 is TGTGCCAGCAGCGTGACAGGGACGAATAATTCACCCCTCCACTTT. Protein: CASSVTGTNNSPLHF.

The CDR3 DNA reads as TGTGCCAGCAGCTTGGATAGATCGGGGTATGGCTACACCTTC. It codes for CASSLDRSGYGYTF. This chain links TRBV5-5 with TRBJ1-2; D not certain. Trimming stripped 0 bases from V and 5 bases from J, with 11 bases between. Germline V gene data show CDR1 as SGHKS and CDR2 as YYEKEE (reference sequence). The CDR3 loop spans 14 amino acids.

The chain couples TRBV11-2 to TRBJ2-3; 9 bases match TRBD1. V lost 2 bases and J lost 5; bases outside the gene matches: 8. The V gene's germline CDR1 is SGHAT and CDR2 FQNNGV. The CDR3 covers 16 residues. CDR3 sequence: CASSLPSQGAKDTQYF. CDR3 DNA: TGTGCCAGCAGCTTACCCTCACAGGGGGCAAAAGATACGCAGTATTTT.

The V and J genes are TRBV6-6 and TRBJ2-7; no clear D. The CDR3 totals 12 residues. Germline CDR1 MNHNY, CDR2 SVGAGI (reference sequence). V gave up 0 bases and J gave up 5 bases, with 5 bases separating them. The CDR3 region has the DNA TGTGCCAGCAGTTACTCCACTAACGAGCAGTACTTC. Translating it yields CASSYSTNEQYF.

The chain recombines TRBV5-1 with TRBJ2-3, with D hard to call. V lost 3 bases to trimming and J lost 6 bases, with 8 bases between them. Germline V gene data show CDR1 as SGHRS and CDR2 as YFSETQ. CDR3 length: 12 amino acids. The chain's CDR3 is CASSSYLDTQYF. CDR3 in DNA: TGCGCCAGCAGCTCCTACCTTGATACGCAGTATTTT.

The chain carries TRBV2 and TRBJ2-1; D unresolved. Trimming cost V 3 bases and J 9 bases, with 9 bases left between them. The CDR3 spans 12 residues. Germline CDR1 SNHLY, CDR2 FYNNEI. CDR3 region: CASSDTGVEQFF. As DNA, the CDR3 is TGTGCCAGCAGTGATACCGGAGTTGAGCAGTTCTTC.

The rearrangement uses TRBV7-9 and TRBJ2-1, with D perhaps TRBD2 (6 bases). Trimming pared 1 base from V and 8 bases from J, leaving 9 bases between. The CDR3 extends over 13 amino acids. CDR1 and CDR2 from the germline V gene are SEHNR and FQNEAQ (reference sequence). The CDR3 protein is CASSLDGGYEQFF. CDR3 in DNA: TGTGCCAGCAGCTTAGACGGGGGATATGAGCAGTTCTTC.

The chain combines TRBV7-2 with TRBJ2-1; D remains ambiguous. Per germline, CDR1 SGHTA and CDR2 FQGNSA. This CDR3 contains 14 residues. Trimming shortened V by 1 base and J by 6 bases, and 10 bases separated the two germline ends. CDR3 sequence (DNA): TGTGCCAGCAGCTTAGGCCCCTGGAGCAATGAGCAGTTCTTC. It is translated as CASSLGPWSNEQFF.

This chain links TRBV27 with TRBJ1-1, with D tentatively TRBD1 (5 bases). The CDR3 is 12 residues long. V was cut by 4 bases and J by 10 bases, with 13 bases left in between. The germline V gene has CDR1 MNHEY and CDR2 SMNVEV (reference sequence). The CDR3 here is CASSSTSTGAFF. The DNA for the CDR3 is TGTGCCAGCAGTTCGACATCTACAGGAGCTTTCTTT.

This chain links TRBV7-2 with TRBJ2-1; 8 bases fit TRBD2. The ends lost 7 bases at V and 4 bases at J; junction bases unmatched: 15. The CDR3 runs to 17 residues. Germline values: CDR1 SGHTA, CDR2 FQGNSA. The CDR3 coding sequence is TGTGCCAGCACCCCCAACCCGCGGGGGGCGCCTTACAATGAGCAGTTCTTC. Translated, it gives CASTPNPRGAPYNEQFF.

V and J are TRBV30 and TRBJ1-5; TRBD1 is a possible D gene (6 bases). V was shortened by 1 base and J by 3 bases, with 13 bases between the two germline ends. The germline gives CDR1 GTSNPN, CDR2 SVGIG (reference sequence). The CDR3 totals 15 residues. The CDR3 protein is CAWSGVGTLNQPQHF. The DNA for the CDR3 is TGTGCCTGGAGTGGGGTGGGGACACTCAATCAGCCCCAGCATTTT.